One and the same sample provided the 28 T cell receptor beta chains below, sequenced in a study of Tregs in tolerant kidney transplant recipients. Some clones are missing from TCRdb's copy, which holds only in-frame ones; the method was immunoSEQ multiplex PCR. This listing includes under 55,000 clones. This sample comprised CD4+ T cells from blood, obtained before the transplant. The receptor set was obtained from a human donor who received a combined kidney and bone marrow transplant.

Of note for this clone: The read terminates 3 residues ahead of where the CDR3 ends, so the germline J gene completes it. The chain has TRBV20-1 and TRBJ2-5; 7 positions agree with TRBD1. Germline V gene data show CDR1 as DFQATT and CDR2 as SNEGSKA (reference sequence). This CDR3 has 15 residues. The ends lost 6 bases at V and 5 bases at J; junction bases unmatched: 15. The CDR3 is CSAALSRGRLETQYF. The DNA read from the CDR3 is TGCAGTGCGGCTCTCAGTAGGGGGCGGTTGGAGACC.

Regarding this clone: The CDR3 end falls 3 residues outside the read, so it is completed with the germline J gene. V usage is TRBV11-2 and J usage is TRBJ1-5; D remains unclear. The CDR3 length is 13 residues. Germline CDR1 is SGHAT and CDR2 is FQNNGV. The V and J ends lost 3 bases and 1 base respectively, with 4 bases between them. The covered CDR3 bases are TGTGCCAGCAGCTTCGGGAGCAATCAGCCC. Its translation is CASSFGSNQP. The full CDR3 is CASSFGSNQPQHF.

Of note for this clone: The read halts 3 residues ahead of the CDR3 end, with the missing end drawn from the germline J gene. This rearrangement joins TRBV5-1 to TRBJ1-6; D unclear. CDR3 length equals 15 residues. The ends were cut back, 0 bases at V and 6 bases at J, with 10 bases in the middle. CDR1 is SGHRS, CDR2 YFSETQ, per germline. CDR3 bases read: TGCGCCAGCAGCTTGGCCTTGAGAGCTAATTCACCC. Its translation: CASSLALRANSP. The whole CDR3 sequence is CASSLALRANSPLHF. The whole variable domain, remainder taken from reference TRBV5-1 and TRBJ1-6, is KAGVTQTPRYLIKTRGQQVTLSCSPISGHRSVSWYQQTPGQGLQFLFEYFSETQRNKGNFPGRFSGRQFSNSRSEMNVSTLELGDSALYLCASSLALRANSPLHFGNGTRLTVT.

Remarks on this clone: The read gets to within 3 residues of the CDR3 end, and the germline J gene fills in the rest. V is TRBV20-1 and J is TRBJ1-5; D is possibly TRBD1 (6 bases). The germline V and J ends were trimmed by 5 bases and 7 bases, with 15 bases remaining between them. This CDR3 contains 13 residues. The V gene's germline CDR1 is DFQATT and CDR2 SNEGSKA (reference sequence). The CDR3 DNA, read in part, is TGCAGTGCTGCCCGGGGGGCGGAGCAGCCC. As protein: CSAARGAEQP. The full CDR3 reads CSAARGAEQPQHF.

Turning to this clone: The read ends 3 residues before the CDR3 terminus; that terminus is restored from the germline J gene. The chain couples TRBV18 to TRBJ2-5, with 9 bases identical to TRBD1. Germline trimming cut 2 bases from V and 4 bases from J; bases unmatched to any gene: 2. The germline V gene has CDR1 KGHSH and CDR2 LQKENI. The CDR3 covers 14 residues. CDR3 DNA, as far as it was read: TGTGCCAGCTCACCAGGGACAGGGTCAGAGACC. Its translation is CASSPGTGSET. The whole CDR3 protein is CASSPGTGSETQYF.

Concerning this clone: The read comes to an end 3 residues before the CDR3 does, leaving the germline J gene to fill in the end. The rearrangement links TRBV27 to TRBJ1-1, with D possibly being TRBD1 (6 bases). The CDR3 covers 15 residues. CDR1 is MNHEY, CDR2 SMNVEV, per germline (reference sequence). Between the trimmed V and J ends, which lost 6 bases and 0 bases, there was a span of 14 bases. The sequenced part of the CDR3 DNA is TGTGCCAGCAGCCGCCCTGACAGGCTGAACACTGAA. Its protein is CASSRPDRLNTE. The CDR3, in full, reads CASSRPDRLNTEAFF.

Remarks on this clone: The CDR3 end lies 3 residues beyond the end of the read and is filled in from the germline J gene. This sequence joins TRBV20-1 and TRBJ2-5, with 8 bases that match TRBD1. Germline CDR1 and CDR2: DFQATT and SNEGSKA (reference sequence). CDR3 length: 16 amino acids. The CDR3 loop is CSARGQGLGLKNTQYF. CDR3 DNA, as far as it was read: TGCAGTGCTAGAGGACAGGGGTTGGGGTTGAAAAATACC.

On this clone: Sequencing ends 3 residues short of the CDR3 end; the germline J gene provides the rest. The chain links TRBV7-9 to TRBJ2-3, with D possibly TRBD1 on 5 matching bases. Per germline, CDR1 SEHNR and CDR2 FQNEAQ (reference sequence). V dropped 1 base and J dropped 6 bases, with 14 bases sitting between them. The CDR3 is made up of 15 amino acids. The CDR3 loop reads CASSLETDTVDTQYF. The CDR3 DNA, read in part, is TGTGCCAGCAGCTTAGAAACGGACACGGTGGATACG.

Turning to this clone: Sequencing ends 3 residues short of the CDR3 end; the germline J gene provides the rest. The V gene is TRBV18, the J gene TRBJ2-2, with 7 bases fitting TRBD1. The CDR3 contains 15 residues. J lost 5 bases, V lost 2 bases, and 5 bases had no gene match. The germline V gene has CDR1 KGHSH and CDR2 LQKENI. CDR3 DNA, as far as it was read: TGTGCCAGCTCACCAAGAGACAGGGAAACCGGGGAG. This translates into CASSPRDRETGE. The entire CDR3 protein is CASSPRDRETGELFF.

Points on this clone: The sequence runs out 3 residues before the end of the CDR3; the remainder is reconstructed from the germline J gene. The rearrangement links TRBV18 to TRBJ1-1, with D perhaps matching TRBD1 (5 bases). There are 15 residues in the CDR3. Germline assignment: CDR1 KGHSH and CDR2 LQKENI. Trimming removed 1 base from V and 2 bases from J, with 11 bases in between. Here the CDR3 reads CASSPQGRANTEAFF. The CDR3 DNA, read in part, is TGTGCCAGCTCACCACAGGGGAGGGCCAACACTGAA.

With regard to this clone: The read gets to within 3 residues of the CDR3 end, and the germline J gene fills in the rest. V and J are TRBV19 and TRBJ2-7; maybe TRBD1 (5 bases). CDR3 length: 14 residues. Trimming took off 1 base at V and 3 bases at J, with 10 bases between the two ends. Germline assignment: CDR1 LNHDA and CDR2 SQIVND (reference sequence). The CDR3 DNA, read in part, is TGTGCCAGTAGTATAGCAAGGGGCTTCTACGAG. This encodes CASSIARGFYE. The full CDR3 protein is CASSIARGFYEQYF.

To note about this clone: The read ends 3 residues before the CDR3 terminus; that terminus is restored from the germline J gene. The V and J genes are TRBV7-9 and TRBJ2-1; D may be TRBD1 (6 bases). The CDR3 is made up of 15 amino acids. Per the germline V gene, CDR1 is SEHNR and CDR2 is FQNEAQ (reference sequence). The V end was cut by 5 bases, the J end by 8 bases, with 19 bases between. The sequenced part of the CDR3 DNA is TGTGCCAGCAGCCCCGGACCCCATGGGGGCCATGAG. It yields the protein CASSPGPHGGHE. The complete CDR3 sequence is CASSPGPHGGHEQFF.

Worth noting for this clone: Coverage ceases 3 residues before the CDR3 finishes, and the germline J gene fills in the end. The chain has TRBV6-1 and TRBJ2-5; D unresolved. Germline values: CDR1 MNHNS, CDR2 SASEGT. Between the trimmed V and J ends, which lost 0 bases and 3 bases, there was a span of 5 bases. This CDR3 has 13 amino acids. CDR3 sequence: CASSEARKETQYF. The CDR3 DNA, read in part, is TGTGCCAGCAGTGAAGCCCGTAAAGAGACC.

Regarding this clone: The read ends 3 residues before the CDR3 terminus; that terminus is restored from the germline J gene. V usage is TRBV2 and J usage is TRBJ2-5, with 7 bases lining up with TRBD1. Trimming took 11 bases from V and 2 from J; bases not matched to a gene: 14. The CDR3 is 15 amino acids. Germline CDR1 reads SNHLY; CDR2 reads FYNNEI. The DNA read from the CDR3 is TGTGCCTGCTCTAGGGTTCGACAGGGACAAGAGACC. It translates to CACSRVRQGQET. The whole CDR3 is CACSRVRQGQETQYF.

As concerns this clone: Coverage ceases 3 residues before the CDR3 finishes, and the germline J gene fills in the end. The chain recombines TRBV19 with TRBJ1-1; TRBD1 is a possible D gene (5 bases). This CDR3 is 14 amino acids long. Germline V gene lookup returns CDR1 LNHDA and CDR2 SQIVND (reference sequence). Trimming left V 3 bases short and J 2 bases short, with 10 bases between. CDR3 DNA, as far as it was read: TGTGCCAGTAGTATCCAGGGCCCCAACACTGAA. It yields the protein CASSIQGPNTE. The entire CDR3 protein is CASSIQGPNTEAFF. Full variable domain (outside the CDR3, taken from reference TRBV19 and TRBJ1-1): DGGITQSPKYLFRKEGQNVTLSCEQNLNHDAMYWYRQDPGQGLRLIYYSQIVNDFQKGDIAEGYSVSREKKESFPLTVTSAQKNPTAFYLCASSIQGPNTEAFFGQGTRLTVV.

On this clone: The CDR3 end falls 3 residues outside the read, so it is completed with the germline J gene. J is TRBJ2-1 and V is TRBV18, with 10 bases aligning to TRBD2. Germline loops: CDR1 KGHSH, CDR2 LQKENI. Trimming at V came to 2 bases and at J to 3 bases, leaving 4 bases not matched to a gene. This CDR3 region has 16 residues. The covered CDR3 bases are TGTGCCAGCTCACCAGCTAGCGGGGGATTCTACAATGAG. Its translation is CASSPASGGFYNE. The full-length CDR3 reads as CASSPASGGFYNEQFF.

Note on this clone: The CDR3 end falls 3 residues outside the read, so it is completed with the germline J gene. This rearrangement joins TRBV6-2 or TRBV6-3 to TRBJ2-1; 11 positions match TRBD2. Trimming took 5 bases from V and 8 from J; bases not matched to a gene: 8. The CDR3 contains 15 residues. Germline V gives CDR1 MNHEY, CDR2 SVGEGT. CDR3 residues: CASSDLLAGVHEQFF. Partial CDR3 DNA: TGTGCCAGCAGTGACCTACTAGCGGGGGTCCATGAG.

A word on this clone: The read gets to within 3 residues of the CDR3 end, and the germline J gene fills in the rest. The chain joins TRBV29-1 to TRBJ1-2; the match to TRBD1 covers 9 bases. Germline V lookup: CDR1 SQVTM, CDR2 ANQGSEA. The V gene end was trimmed by 5 bases and the J gene end by 4 bases; junction bases not matched to a gene: 5. The CDR3 is 13 residues long. The CDR3 bases that were read are TGCAGCGTTCCGGGACAGGGAGCCTATGGC. Amino acid sequence: CSVPGQGAYG. The entire CDR3 reads CSVPGQGAYGYTF.

In regard to this clone: The read ends 3 residues shy of where the CDR3 ends; the end is completed using the germline J gene. The chain is built from TRBV5-6 and TRBJ2-4, with a possible D match to TRBD2 (5 bases). The CDR3 is 14 amino acids. Germline V CDR1 and CDR2: SGHDT, YYEEEE. V gave up 7 bases and J gave up 0 bases, with 11 bases separating them. CDR3 DNA (partial): TGTGCCAGCCTTCACCGGGGAGCCAAAAACATT. Protein: CASLHRGAKNI. The full CDR3 sequence reads CASLHRGAKNIQYF.

In the case of this clone: The read halts 3 residues ahead of the CDR3 end, with the missing end drawn from the germline J gene. The V call is TRBV6-2 or TRBV6-3, the J call TRBJ2-5; perhaps TRBD1 as D (5 bases). CDR1 is MNHEY, CDR2 SVGEGT, per germline. The CDR3 has 15 residues. Trimming cost V 3 bases and J 2 bases, with 13 bases left between them. The CDR3 bases that were read are TGTGCCAGCAGTTATGAACCAGGGCTGCAAGAGACC. The encoded protein is CASSYEPGLQET. In full, the CDR3 reads CASSYEPGLQETQYF.

Note on this clone: The read ends 3 residues shy of where the CDR3 ends; the end is completed using the germline J gene. The chain carries TRBV19 and TRBJ2-1, with 9 bases aligning to TRBD2. The CDR3 totals 17 residues. Germline V gives CDR1 LNHDA, CDR2 SQIVND (reference sequence). After removal of 5 bases from V and 2 bases from J, the junction contained 10 bases not matched to a gene. The CDR3 loop reads CASSLGPSGTPYNEQFF. The CDR3 bases that were read are TGTGCCAGTAGTCTCGGGCCTAGCGGGACCCCCTACAATGAG. The whole variable domain, filled in from reference TRBV19 and TRBJ2-1, reads DGGITQSPKYLFRKEGQNVTLSCEQNLNHDAMYWYRQDPGQGLRLIYYSQIVNDFQKGDIAEGYSVSREKKESFPLTVTSAQKNPTAFYLCASSLGPSGTPYNEQFFGPGTRLTVL.

Turning to this clone: The observed sequence ends 3 residues before the CDR3 terminus, with the missing tail filled in from the germline J gene. The V gene is TRBV20-1, the J gene TRBJ1-2; D not certain. The V and J ends lost 1 base and 5 bases respectively, with 8 bases between them. The CDR3 contains 12 residues. The germline V gene encodes CDR1 DFQATT and CDR2 SNEGSKA (reference sequence). The CDR3 spells CSARVTPYGYTF. The sequenced part of the CDR3 DNA is TGCAGTGCTAGAGTGACACCGTATGGC.

Worth noting for this clone: Read data end 3 residues before the CDR3 end; the end is taken from the germline J gene. The chain employs TRBV19 and TRBJ1-2, with TRBD1 matching over 12 bases. The CDR3 spans 16 residues. Germline CDR1 reads LNHDA; CDR2 reads SQIVND (reference sequence). The trim removed 4 bases at V and 6 bases at J, leaving 9 bases unmatched. CDR3 sequence reads: CASSTSQGQGADGYTF. CDR3 DNA, as far as it was read: TGTGCCAGTAGTACCTCCCAGGGACAGGGGGCTGATGGC.

With regard to this clone: Read coverage stops 3 residues before the CDR3 terminus; the germline J gene supplies the remainder. The chain couples TRBV19 to TRBJ1-1; the D gene is possibly TRBD1 (6 bases). Looked up from germline, CDR1 is LNHDA and CDR2 is SQIVND (reference sequence). The CDR3 is 14 residues long. V gave up 3 bases and J gave up 6 bases, with 14 bases separating them. The CDR3 DNA, read in part, is TGTGCCAGTAGTATGGGGACAAACAGGGCTGAA. Residues: CASSMGTNRAE. The whole CDR3 protein reads CASSMGTNRAEAFF.

CDR3 protein: CASRSRQGAETEAFF. The sequenced part of the CDR3 DNA is TGTGCCAGCAGATCGAGACAGGGGGCGGAGACTGAA. V usage is TRBV5-4 and J usage is TRBJ1-1, with TRBD1 matching over 10 bases. The sequenced fragment ends 3 residues before the CDR3 boundary, so the rest is inferred from the germline J gene. Trimming took 5 bases from V and 5 from J; bases not matched to a gene: 9. CDR1 and CDR2 from the germline V gene are SGHNT and YYREEE (reference sequence). CDR3 length: 15 amino acids.

Remarks on this clone: Coverage ceases 3 residues before the CDR3 finishes, and the germline J gene fills in the end. V and J are TRBV2 and TRBJ1-1, with 7 nucleotides matching TRBD1. The CDR3 has 18 residues. Trimming took 4 bases from V and 1 from J; bases not matched to a gene: 15. In germline, CDR1 is SNHLY, CDR2 FYNNEI. Partial CDR3 DNA: TGTGCCAGCAGTGGGAGCACAGGGGCGGCTTGGGGGAACACTGAA. Protein: CASSGSTGAAWGNTE. The CDR3 in its entirety is CASSGSTGAAWGNTEAFF.

In regard to this clone: The read falls 3 residues short of the CDR3 end, and the missing part is taken from the germline J gene. The rearrangement uses TRBV13 and TRBJ1-4; a possible D gene is TRBD1 (5 bases). Germline V lookup: CDR1 PRHDT, CDR2 FYEKMQ (reference sequence). Trimming took 6 bases from V and 6 from J, leaving 17 bases between them. This CDR3 is built from 15 residues. CDR3 DNA, as far as it was read: TGTGCCAGCAGACAACGGGGGAAAGGGGATGAAAAA. Translated: CASRQRGKGDEK. The CDR3 reads in full as CASRQRGKGDEKLFF.

CDR3 amino acids: CASSFLGGDTQYF. CDR3 DNA, as far as it was read: TGTGCCAGCAGCTTCCTCGGGGGAGATACG. This chain uses TRBV7-9 with TRBJ2-3; the D gene is possibly TRBD2 (6 bases). The CDR3 end lies 3 residues beyond the end of the read and is filled in from the germline J gene. Between the trimmed V and J ends, which lost 3 bases and 5 bases, there was a span of 9 bases. From germline, CDR1 is SEHNR and CDR2 FQNEAQ (reference sequence). The CDR3 contains 13 residues.